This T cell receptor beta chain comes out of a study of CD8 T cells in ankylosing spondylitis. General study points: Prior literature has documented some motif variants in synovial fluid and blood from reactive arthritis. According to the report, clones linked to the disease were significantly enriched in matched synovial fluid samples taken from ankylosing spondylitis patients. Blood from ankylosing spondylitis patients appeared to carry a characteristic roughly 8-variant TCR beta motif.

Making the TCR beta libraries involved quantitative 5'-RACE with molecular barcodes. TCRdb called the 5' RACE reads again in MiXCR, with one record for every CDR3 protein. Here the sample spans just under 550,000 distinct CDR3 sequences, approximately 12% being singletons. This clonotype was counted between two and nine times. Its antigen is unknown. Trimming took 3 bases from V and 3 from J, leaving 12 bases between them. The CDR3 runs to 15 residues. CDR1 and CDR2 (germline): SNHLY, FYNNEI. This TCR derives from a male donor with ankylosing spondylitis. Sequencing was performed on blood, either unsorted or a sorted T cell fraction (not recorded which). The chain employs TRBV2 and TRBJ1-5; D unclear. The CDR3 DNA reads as TGTGCCAGCAGTGACTCCCCGACCCTCAATCAGCCCCAGCATTTT. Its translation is CASSDSPTLNQPQHF.